This T cell receptor beta chain was retrieved from a study of control samples from healthy donors and cancer patients. This clone was detected once. This CDR3 spans 15 amino acids. CDR1 is LGHDT, CDR2 YNNKEL, per germline (reference sequence). Germline trimming cut 4 bases from V and 1 base from J; bases unmatched to any gene: 4. Profiled with immunoSEQ multiplex PCR; TCRdb holds only in-frame clones, not every one. The sample carries 120,000 or so clones, around nine tenths recorded once. V is TRBV3-1 (or the pseudogene TRBV3-2) and J is TRBJ1-3, with TRBD1 identical over 7 bases. The sample taken for sequencing was blood. The sequence was obtained from a man aged 35 to 55 in good health. In nucleotides, the CDR3 is TGTGCCAGCAGCCGGAACAGGGGTTCTGGAAACACCATATATTTT. Its protein product is CASSRNRGSGNTIYF.